The present T cell receptor (beta chain) was sequenced within a study of blood T cell repertoires in COVID-19. Study summary: Spain, Italy and the United States supplied samples that represented acute and convalescent COVID-19. T cells, B-cell-depleted T cells, or PBMCs provided the cDNA or gDNA that served as material.

As handled by the study authors: The assay estimated nucleated cells by amplifying reference gene primers. Assay: immunoSEQ multiplex PCR; the TCRdb copy retains only in-frame clones and omits some. The DNA gave D and trimming, while V, J and clone size come from that table. The data contain under 250,000 clones, 70% to 90% of them singletons. This receptor was taken from a man between 18 and 29 years old with active or convalescent COVID-19. Sequencing was performed on peripheral blood.

The CDR3 is CASSVWDRGFGNTIYF. The CDR3 nucleotides are TGTGCCAGCAGCGTATGGGACAGGGGGTTTGGAAACACCATATATTTT. This chain joins TRBV9 and TRBJ1-3; 11 bases agree with TRBD1. The CDR3 runs 16 residues. With V trimmed by 1 base and J by 3 bases, 3 bases remained unmatched. Germline-derived CDR1 and CDR2 are SGDLS and YYNGEE. Full variable domain (missing parts from reference TRBV9 and TRBJ1-3): DSGVTQTPKHLITATGQRVTLRCSPRSGDLSVYWYQQSLDQGLQFLIQYYNGEERAKGNILERFSAQQFPDLHSELNLSSLELGDSALYFCASSVWDRGFGNTIYFGEGSWLTVV.